The clone carrying this TCR beta chain appeared many times. Its antigen is not known. Whole-study results and caveats: Larger-cohort validation covered only one TCR beta V-J rearrangement.

Tregs were sorted as CD4+CD25+CD127-/low cells. The CDR3 runs to 14 residues. Germline loops: CDR1 MDHEN, CDR2 SYDVKM. Semi-nested PCR with Nested Universal Primer A followed constant-region reverse priming of full-length variable regions. One entry per CDR3 protein, called by TCRdb with MiXCR from the 5' RACE reads. The sample includes 35,000 to 45,000 distinct CDR3 sequences, roughly 20% seen only once; the top ten take around 4.5%. J is TRBJ2-3 and V is TRBV28; D is undetermined. This TCR was sampled from a female donor with breast cancer. Input material: Tregs sorted from a lymph node. The CDR3 bases are TGTGCGATTGGGAAACGAGGTAGCACAGATACGCAGTATTTT. Protein: CAIGKRGSTDTQYF. Full variable domain (outside the CDR3, taken from reference TRBV28 and TRBJ2-3): DVKVTQSSRYLVKRTGEKVFLECVQDMDHENMFWYRQDPGLGLRLIYFSYDVKMKEKGDIPEGYSVSREKKERFSLILESASTNQTSMYLCAIGKRGSTDTQYFGPGTRLTVL.